A single count supports the clone carrying this T cell receptor (beta chain). Its specificity is unknown. This entry comes from a study of OX40 agonist ivuxolimab in advanced cancers. About the study: Prior anti-PD-1, anti-PD-L1 or anti-CTLA-4 therapy did not bar entry, and roughly 40% had some. Partial responses were achieved by three patients, one with hepatocellular carcinoma and two with cutaneous melanoma.

Only in-frame clones appear in the TCRdb table, and some are missing; sequencing was by immunoSEQ multiplex PCR. Of roughly 56,000 clones in the sample, roughly 84% are singletons; the top ten hold 4% to 5%. Study-level findings and limits: Clonal expansion was seen in CD4+ and CD8+ blood T cells by week 6 at 0.1 to 3.0 mg/kg. Partial responders at 0.1-3.0 mg/kg had among the lowest clonal expansion.

Trimming shortened V by 5 bases and J by 1 base, and 9 bases separated the two germline ends. CDR1 LNHDA and CDR2 SQIVND come from the germline V gene (reference sequence). The CDR3 runs 14 residues. This TCR came from an adult with an advanced solid tumor such as melanoma, head and neck, liver or kidney cancer. The rearrangement links TRBV19 to TRBJ1-5; D not resolved. The sequencing used CD4+ or CD8+ T cells sorted from blood, collected in a trial of the OX40 agonist ivuxolimab. The CDR3 region has the DNA TGTGCCAGTAGTTGGGGTACGAGCAATCAGCCCCAGCATTTT. The encoded protein is CASSWGTSNQPQHF.